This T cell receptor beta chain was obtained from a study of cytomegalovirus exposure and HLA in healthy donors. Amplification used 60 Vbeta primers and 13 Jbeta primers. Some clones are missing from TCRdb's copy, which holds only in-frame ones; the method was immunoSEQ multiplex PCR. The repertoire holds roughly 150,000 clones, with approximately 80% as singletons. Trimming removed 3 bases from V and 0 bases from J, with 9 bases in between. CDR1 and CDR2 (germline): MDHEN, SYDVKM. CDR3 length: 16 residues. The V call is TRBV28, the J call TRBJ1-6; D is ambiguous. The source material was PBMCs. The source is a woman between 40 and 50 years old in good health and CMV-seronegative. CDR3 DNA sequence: TGTGCCAGCAGTTTCGCGGAGAGCTCCTATAATTCACCCCTCCACTTT. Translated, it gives CASSFAESSYNSPLHF. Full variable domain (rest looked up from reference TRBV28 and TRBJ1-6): DVKVTQSSRYLVKRTGEKVFLECVQDMDHENMFWYRQDPGLGLRLIYFSYDVKMKEKGDIPEGYSVSREKKERFSLILESASTNQTSMYLCASSFAESSYNSPLHFGNGTRLTVT.